The clone carrying this T cell receptor (beta chain) was observed a handful of times. Its target is not known. What was sequenced were expressed TCRB transcripts, since all of the isolated RNA had been reverse transcribed. Assay: immunoSEQ multiplex PCR; the TCRdb copy retains only in-frame clones and omits some. The table has under 300,000 clones, about a tenth seen once; the top ten hold around 0.018%. Every donor provided one heparinised blood draw, which averaged about 110 mL. CD4+ cells of the naive, central memory, regulatory and stem cell-like memory types were sorted via CD45RO/CCR7/CD25/CD127/CD95/CD27. The CDR3 runs 14 residues. J gave up 6 bases and V 5 bases, and 9 bases lay outside the gene matches. CDR1 SGHTA and CDR2 FQGNSA come from the germline V gene. This sample was included in a study of beta chain features in type 1 diabetes. The study's findings and limits: A cDNA-based sequencing approach could over-represent cells with high TCR expression. TCRB CDR3s from Type 1 diabetes patients were moderately but significantly shorter in all four CD4+ subsets.

Sequenced sample: naive CD4+ T cells from blood. The chain has TRBV7-2 and TRBJ1-1, with 7 bases aligning to TRBD1. The receptor's source is a man aged 25 to 45 with type 1 diabetes. The CDR3 loop is CASSPRTGDAEAFF. The CDR3 coding sequence is TGTGCCAGCAGCCCGAGGACAGGCGACGCTGAAGCTTTCTTT.